This T cell receptor (beta chain) was obtained from a study of T cell responses to AZD1222 COVID-19 vaccine (TCRdb year 2021). With respect to the entire study: AZD1222 recipients given second doses at about 4 weeks or at about 12 weeks were pooled, since spike-specific TCR depth and breadth were not found to differ between the two schedules. Enrollment into the trials was organized by age into subgroups of 18-55, 56-69 and 70-plus years, and those subgroups contained 148, 28 and 57 TCR-sequenced participants, respectively. A total of approximately 240 trial participants underwent TCR sequencing, of whom around 200 received two doses of AZD1222 and about 25 received two doses of the MenACWY control vaccine. Study-wide conclusions, independent of this receptor: Reportedly, almost half of the unique spike-specific TCRs recognized epitopes lying outside the regions that are mutated in the B.1.351 and B.1.1.7 variants. Conclusions about previously exposed vaccinees are limited because only a handful of AZD1222 recipients were SARS-CoV-2 seropositive at baseline. Because no samples from the day 14 peak response were available, repertoires could be characterized only after the peak T cell response. The 56-69-year group was small, and its depth increase did not reach significance, likely because of low power. Most participants were white British and females outnumbered males, and the authors suggested that clonal diversity may have been underestimated. CD4 TCRs associated with the vaccine covered the entire spike protein, and the dominant responses were in regions 160-218 and 743-854. A significant rise in spike-specific TCR breadth and depth was observed after two AZD1222 doses relative to day 0 and relative to MenACWY recipients.

This clone was picked up a small number of times. The specificity of this receptor is unknown. Base qualities were left out, and no much larger clone turns up one base away. The CDR3 regions of human TCRbeta chains were analyzed by immunosequencing. Per the source publication's procedure: TCRs in the repertoires were matched against a reference library of SARS-CoV-2-specific TCRs that had been generated with the MIRA antigen-specificity platform. Breadth was defined as the fraction of unique TCRs that were SARS-CoV-2-associated, and depth was defined as the fraction of total T cells that were SARS-CoV-2-associated. Using the MIRA data, every spike-specific TCR was mapped to the spike region that the TCR reacted to and assigned to either a CD4 or a CD8 class. Log10-transformed breadth and depth values were compared by one-way ANOVA with Sidak's multiple comparisons tests. Not all clones reach the TCRdb copy of this immuneACCESS table, which keeps in-frame sequences only. Checked studies attribute under half of the gap to unresolved V genes and leave the rest unexplained. V and J calls and clone size are those listed in that table; D and trimming were worked out from the DNA. Within this sample are some 120,000 clones, with more than 70% of them counted one time only. The ten largest account for 4.2% of the sample.

This specimen's time point label, interpreted: baseline before first vaccination. The vaccinee samples were drawn from two UK trials, COV001 and COV002, one of which was a single-blind randomized controlled phase 2/3 trial testing AZD1222 (ChAdOx1 nCoV-19) in healthy adults. For TCRbeta chain sequencing, PBMC samples from trial participants were taken at day 0 and at day 28 after the second dose. Sample: peripheral blood, taken on day 0 of AZD1222 vaccination. The receptor was isolated from an adult in good health.

The CDR3 reads CASPSGQGRWETQYF. The DNA reads TGTGCCAGCCCCTCCGGACAGGGGAGGTGGGAGACCCAGTACTTC. The chain joins TRBV2 to TRBJ2-5; 9 bases in the middle match TRBD1. Based on the germline V gene, the CDR1 and CDR2 sequences are SNHLY and FYNNEI. Trimming leaves V shorter by 8 bases and J shorter by 5 bases, with the junction holding 12 bases beyond the gene matches. The CDR3 covers 15 residues, taking in both the cysteine and the phenylalanine. Kept here is only the CDR3 DNA, which spans 45 bases and is read in frame from base 1. This CDR3, with the reference TRBV2 and TRBJ2-5 proteins standing in past its ends, gives the full variable domain EPEVTQTPSHQVTQMGQEVILRCVPISNHLYFYWYRQILGQKVEFLVSFYNNEISEKSEIFDDQFSVERPDGSNFTLKIRSTKLEDSAMYFCASPSGQGRWETQYFGPGTRLLVL.